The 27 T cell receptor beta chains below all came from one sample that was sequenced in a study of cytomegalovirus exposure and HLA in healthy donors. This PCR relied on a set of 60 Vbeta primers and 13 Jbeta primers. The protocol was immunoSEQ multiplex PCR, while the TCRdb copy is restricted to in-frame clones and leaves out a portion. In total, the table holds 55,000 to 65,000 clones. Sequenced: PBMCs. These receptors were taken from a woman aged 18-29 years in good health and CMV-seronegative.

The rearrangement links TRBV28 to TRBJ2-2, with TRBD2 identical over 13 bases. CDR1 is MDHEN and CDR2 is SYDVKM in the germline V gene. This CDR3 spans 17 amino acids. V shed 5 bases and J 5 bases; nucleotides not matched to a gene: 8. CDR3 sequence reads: CASSPGGLAGSTGELFF. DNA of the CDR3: TGTGCCAGCAGTCCGGGGGGACTAGCGGGGAGTACCGGGGAGCTGTTTTTT.

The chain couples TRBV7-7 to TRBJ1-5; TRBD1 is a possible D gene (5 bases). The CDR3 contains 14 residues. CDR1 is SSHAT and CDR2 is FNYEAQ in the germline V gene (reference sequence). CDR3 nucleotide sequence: TGTGTCGGGAGGCGGGGCAATAGCAATCAGCCCCAGCATTTT. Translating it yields CVGRRGNSNQPQHF.

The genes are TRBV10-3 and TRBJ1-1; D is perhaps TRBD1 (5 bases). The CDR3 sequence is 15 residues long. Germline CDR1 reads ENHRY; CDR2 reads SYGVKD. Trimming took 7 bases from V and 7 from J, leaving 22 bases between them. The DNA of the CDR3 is TGTGCCATCACCGAGAGGGGTGGGGGGGAAAATGAAGCTTTCTTT. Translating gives CAITERGGGENEAFF.

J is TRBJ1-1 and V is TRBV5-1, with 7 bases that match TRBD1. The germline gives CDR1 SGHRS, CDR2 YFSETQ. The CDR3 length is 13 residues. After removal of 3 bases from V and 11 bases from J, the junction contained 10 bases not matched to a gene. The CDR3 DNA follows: TGCGCCAGCAGCTCAGAGACAGGGACGGAGGCTTTCTTT. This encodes CASSSETGTEAFF.

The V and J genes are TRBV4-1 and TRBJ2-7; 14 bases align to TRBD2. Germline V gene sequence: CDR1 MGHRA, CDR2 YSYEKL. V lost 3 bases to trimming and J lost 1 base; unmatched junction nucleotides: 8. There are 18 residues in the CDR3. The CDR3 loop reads CASSHHAGLAGDSYEQYF. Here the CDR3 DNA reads TGCGCCAGCAGCCACCACGCGGGACTAGCGGGAGATTCCTACGAGCAGTACTTC.

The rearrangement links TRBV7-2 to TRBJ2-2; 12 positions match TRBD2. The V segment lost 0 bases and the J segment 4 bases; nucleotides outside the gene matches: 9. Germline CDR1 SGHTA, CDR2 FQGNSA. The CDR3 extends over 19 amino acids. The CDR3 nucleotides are TGTGCCAGCAGCTTAGCAGGTCTAGCGGGAGGGCCAGGCACCGGGGAGCTGTTTTTT. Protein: CASSLAGLAGGPGTGELFF.

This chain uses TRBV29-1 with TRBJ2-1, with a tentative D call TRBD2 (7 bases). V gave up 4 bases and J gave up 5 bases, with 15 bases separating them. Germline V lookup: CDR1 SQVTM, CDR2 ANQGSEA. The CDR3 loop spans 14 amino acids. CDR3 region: CSVVGGGGDNEQFF. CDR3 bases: TGCAGCGTTGTAGGGGGGGGTGGTGACAATGAGCAGTTCTTC.

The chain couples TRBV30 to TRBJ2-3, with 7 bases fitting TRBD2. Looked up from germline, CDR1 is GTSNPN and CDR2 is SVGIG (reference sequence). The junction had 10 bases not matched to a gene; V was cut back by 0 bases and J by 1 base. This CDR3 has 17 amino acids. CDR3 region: CAWSVSRTSWGTDTQYF. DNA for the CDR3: TGTGCCTGGAGTGTAAGCCGGACTAGTTGGGGCACAGATACGCAGTATTTT. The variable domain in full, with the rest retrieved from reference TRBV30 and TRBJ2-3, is SQTIHQWPATLVQPVGSPLSLECTVEGTSNPNLYWYRQAAGRGLQLLFYSVGIGQISSEVPQNLSASRPQDRQFILSSKKLLLSDSGFYLCAWSVSRTSWGTDTQYFGPGTRLTVL.

CDR3 nucleotides: TGTGCCAGCAGTAAGAGCGGGGGTGTAAATGAGCAGTTCTTC. Translating gives CASSKSGGVNEQFF. The chain is built from TRBV25-1 and TRBJ2-1, with TRBD2 matching 8 bases. Germline loops: CDR1 MGHDK, CDR2 SYGVNS. The ends lost 5 bases at V and 7 bases at J; junction bases unmatched: 7. The CDR3 covers 14 residues.

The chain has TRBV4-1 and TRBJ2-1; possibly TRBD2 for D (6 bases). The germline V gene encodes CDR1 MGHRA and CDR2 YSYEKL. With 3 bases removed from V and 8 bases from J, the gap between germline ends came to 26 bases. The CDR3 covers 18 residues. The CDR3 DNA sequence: TGCGCCAGCAGCCAGGGCTTCTTAGGAACTAGCCTTGAGGATGAGCAGTTCTTC. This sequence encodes CASSQGFLGTSLEDEQFF.

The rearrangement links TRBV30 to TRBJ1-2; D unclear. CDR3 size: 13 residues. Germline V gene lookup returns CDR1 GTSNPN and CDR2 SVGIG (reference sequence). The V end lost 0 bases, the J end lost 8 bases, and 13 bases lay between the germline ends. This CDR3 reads CAWSVLKSLGYTF. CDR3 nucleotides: TGTGCCTGGAGTGTACTAAAGTCCTTGGGCTACACCTTC.

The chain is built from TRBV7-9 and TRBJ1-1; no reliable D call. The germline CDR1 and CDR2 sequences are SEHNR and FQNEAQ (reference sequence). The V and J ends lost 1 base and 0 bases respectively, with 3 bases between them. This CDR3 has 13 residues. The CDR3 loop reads CASSLDMNTEAFF. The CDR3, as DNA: TGTGCCAGCAGCTTAGACATGAACACTGAAGCTTTCTTT.

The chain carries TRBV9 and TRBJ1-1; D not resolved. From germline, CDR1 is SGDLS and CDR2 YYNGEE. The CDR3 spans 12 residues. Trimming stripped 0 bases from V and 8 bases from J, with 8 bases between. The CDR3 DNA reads TGTGCCAGCAGCGTAGTCGGCGGAGAAGCTTTCTTT. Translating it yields CASSVVGGEAFF.

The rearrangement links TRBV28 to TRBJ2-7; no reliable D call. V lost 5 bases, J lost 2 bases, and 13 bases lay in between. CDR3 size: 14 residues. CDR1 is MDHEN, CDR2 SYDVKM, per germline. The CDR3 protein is CASSQVGNTYEQYF. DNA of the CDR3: TGTGCCAGCAGTCAGGTCGGCAACACCTACGAGCAGTACTTC.

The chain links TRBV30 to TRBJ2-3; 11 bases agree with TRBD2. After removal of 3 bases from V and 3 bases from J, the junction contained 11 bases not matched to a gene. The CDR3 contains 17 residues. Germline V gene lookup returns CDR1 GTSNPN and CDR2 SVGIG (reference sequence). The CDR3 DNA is TGTGCCTGGAGATTGGGACTAGCGGCCGTGGGGACAGATACGCAGTATTTT. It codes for CAWRLGLAAVGTDTQYF.

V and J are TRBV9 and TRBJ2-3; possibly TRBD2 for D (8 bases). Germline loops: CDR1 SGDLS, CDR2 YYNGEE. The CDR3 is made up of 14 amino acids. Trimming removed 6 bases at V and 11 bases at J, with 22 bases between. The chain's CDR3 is CASTSSGRGQEQYF. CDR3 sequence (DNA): TGTGCCAGCACCTCTTCCGGGAGGGGGCAGGAGCAGTATTTT.

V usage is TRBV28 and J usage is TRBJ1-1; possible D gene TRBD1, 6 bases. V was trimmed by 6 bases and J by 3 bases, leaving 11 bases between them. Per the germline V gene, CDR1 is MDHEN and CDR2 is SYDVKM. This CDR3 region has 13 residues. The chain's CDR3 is CASSEPGDTEAFF. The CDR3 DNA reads TGTGCCAGCAGCGAGCCAGGGGACACTGAAGCTTTCTTT.

For the CDR3, the DNA is TGCGCCAGCGGTCCGGGACAAATCAACTATGGCTACACCTTC. This gives the protein CASGPGQINYGYTF. The chain joins TRBV4-1 to TRBJ1-2, with D maybe TRBD1 (6 bases). The CDR3 covers 14 residues. V was shortened by 8 bases and J by 2 bases, with 15 bases between the two germline ends. Germline CDR1 is MGHRA and CDR2 is YSYEKL.

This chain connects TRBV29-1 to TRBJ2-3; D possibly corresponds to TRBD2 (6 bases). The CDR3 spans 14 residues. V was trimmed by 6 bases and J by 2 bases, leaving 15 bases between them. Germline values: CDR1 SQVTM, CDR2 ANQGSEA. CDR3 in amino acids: CSVNRGGLTDTQYF. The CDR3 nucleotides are TGCAGCGTGAACCGGGGAGGACTCACAGATACGCAGTATTTT.

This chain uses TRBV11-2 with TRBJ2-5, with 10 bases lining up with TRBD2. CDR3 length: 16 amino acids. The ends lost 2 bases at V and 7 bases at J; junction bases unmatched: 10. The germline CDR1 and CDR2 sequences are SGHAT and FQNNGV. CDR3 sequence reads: CASSLLVAGGRGTQYF. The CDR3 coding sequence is TGTGCCAGCAGCTTACTAGTAGCGGGGGGCCGCGGGACCCAGTACTTC.

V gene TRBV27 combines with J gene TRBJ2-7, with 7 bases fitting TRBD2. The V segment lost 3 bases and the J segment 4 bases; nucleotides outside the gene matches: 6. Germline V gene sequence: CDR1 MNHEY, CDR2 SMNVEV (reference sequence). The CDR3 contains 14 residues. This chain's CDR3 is CASSLASGVYEQYF. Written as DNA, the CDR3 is TGTGCCAGCAGTTTGGCGAGCGGGGTATACGAGCAGTACTTC.

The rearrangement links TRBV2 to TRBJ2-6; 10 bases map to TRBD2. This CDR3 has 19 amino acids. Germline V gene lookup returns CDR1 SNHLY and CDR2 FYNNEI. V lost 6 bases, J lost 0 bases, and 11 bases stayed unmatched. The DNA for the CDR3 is TGTGCCAGCAGCGACGAAGGGCTAGCGGGAGACTCTGGGGCCAACGTCCTGACTTTC. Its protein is CASSDEGLAGDSGANVLTF.

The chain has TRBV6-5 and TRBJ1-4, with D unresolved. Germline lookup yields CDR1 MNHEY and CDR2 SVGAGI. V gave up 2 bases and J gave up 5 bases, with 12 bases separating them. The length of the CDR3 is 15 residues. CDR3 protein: CASSYRVSGNEKLFF. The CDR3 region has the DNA TGTGCCAGCAGTTACCGGGTGTCTGGCAATGAAAAACTGTTTTTT.

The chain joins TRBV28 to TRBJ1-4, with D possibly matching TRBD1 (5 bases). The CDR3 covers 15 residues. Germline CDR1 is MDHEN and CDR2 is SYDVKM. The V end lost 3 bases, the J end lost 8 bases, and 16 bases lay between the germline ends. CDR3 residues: CASSFGSRDVEKLFF. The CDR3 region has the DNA TGTGCCAGCAGTTTTGGTAGCAGGGATGTAGAAAAACTGTTTTTT.

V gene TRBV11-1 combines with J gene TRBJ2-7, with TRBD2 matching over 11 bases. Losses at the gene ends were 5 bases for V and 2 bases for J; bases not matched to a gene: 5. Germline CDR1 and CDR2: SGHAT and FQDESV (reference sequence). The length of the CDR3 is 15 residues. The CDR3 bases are TGTGCCAGCAGCCCCCGACTAGCGGGAACCTACGAGCAGTACTTC. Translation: CASSPRLAGTYEQYF.

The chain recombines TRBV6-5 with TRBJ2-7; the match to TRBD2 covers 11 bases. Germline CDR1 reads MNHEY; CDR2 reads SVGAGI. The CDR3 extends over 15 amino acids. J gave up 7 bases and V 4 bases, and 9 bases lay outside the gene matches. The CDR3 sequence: CASSSVAGGGREQYF. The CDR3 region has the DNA TGTGCCAGCAGTTCAGTAGCGGGGGGGGGTCGTGAGCAGTACTTC.

The CDR3 spells CASSRLQETQYF. DNA for the CDR3: TGTGCCAGTAGTCGACTCCAAGAGACCCAGTACTTC. J is TRBJ2-5 and V is TRBV19, with unresolved D. CDR3 length equals 12 residues. Germline loops: CDR1 LNHDA, CDR2 SQIVND (reference sequence). The V end lost 5 bases, the J end lost 1 base, and 5 bases lay between the germline ends.